This is a list of T cell receptor beta chains from one sample in a study of identical twins. MiXCR, run by TCRdb on the 5' RACE reads, gives a single entry per CDR3 protein. The table lists a few hundred thousand distinct CDR3 sequences, roughly 12% of them singletons, with 4% to 5% in the top ten. The same data also went into a second study, on yellow fever vaccine responses in identical twins.

The source material was memory (CD45RO+) T cells sorted from blood. The origin of the receptors is a woman between 18 and 29 years old in good health. Each CDR3 is given with its conserved first and last residue. The D gene is left open where the match is weak. Rows give clone size only sometimes, using once, few, many, or a class for an expanded clone.

clone_size: .; cdr3_length: 14; d_call: TRBD1; j_call: TRBJ2-3; v_call: TRBV20-1; cdr3_aa: CSAIRTGVRDTQYF; cdr3_nt: TGCAGTGCTATCCGGACAGGGGTGAGAGATACGCAGTATTTT
clone_size: many; cdr3_length: 13; d_call: .; j_call: TRBJ2-5; v_call: TRBV29-1; cdr3_aa: CSVVDTDWMSQYF; cdr3_nt: TGCAGCGTCGTGGACACTGACTGGATGTCCCAGTACTTC
clone_size: few; cdr3_length: 13; d_call: .; j_call: TRBJ1-5; v_call: TRBV20-1; cdr3_aa: CSASGGSNQPQHF; cdr3_nt: TGCAGTGCTAGCGGGGGGAGCAATCAGCCCCAGCATTTT
clone_size: .; cdr3_length: 15; d_call: .; j_call: TRBJ2-3; v_call: TRBV10-3; cdr3_aa: CAISESAGGADTQYF; cdr3_nt: TGTGCCATCAGTGAGTCTGCGGGTGGGGCAGATACGCAGTATTTT
clone_size: many; cdr3_length: 13; d_call: .; j_call: TRBJ1-5; v_call: TRBV12-3/TRBV12-4; cdr3_aa: CASSFSGDQPQHF; cdr3_nt: TGTGCCAGCAGTTTCAGTGGTGATCAGCCCCAGCATTTT
clone_size: .; cdr3_length: 11; d_call: .; j_call: TRBJ2-7; v_call: TRBV18; cdr3_aa: CASPSSYEQYF; cdr3_nt: TGTGCCAGCCCAAGCTCCTACGAGCAGTACTTC
clone_size: many; cdr3_length: 19; d_call: TRBD2; j_call: TRBJ2-3; v_call: TRBV5-1; cdr3_aa: CASSLAFTSGIRRSDTQYF; cdr3_nt: TGCGCCAGCAGCTTGGCCTTTACTAGCGGGATCCGACGCTCAGATACGCAGTATTTT
clone_size: few; cdr3_length: 15; d_call: .; j_call: TRBJ1-1; v_call: TRBV7-9; cdr3_aa: CASSLVLGMNTEAFF; cdr3_nt: TGTGCCAGCAGCTTAGTCCTGGGAATGAACACTGAAGCTTTCTTT
clone_size: many; cdr3_length: 14; d_call: .; j_call: TRBJ1-5; v_call: TRBV27; cdr3_aa: CASSLTVGNQPQHF; cdr3_nt: TGTGCCAGCAGCTTGACAGTAGGTAATCAGCCCCAGCATTTT
clone_size: few; cdr3_length: 16; d_call: TRBD2; j_call: TRBJ2-3; v_call: TRBV20-1; cdr3_aa: CSARDTLAGISDTQYF; cdr3_nt: TGCAGTGCTAGAGATACTCTAGCGGGTATCTCAGATACGCAGTATTTT
clone_size: .; cdr3_length: 11; d_call: .; j_call: TRBJ1-1; v_call: TRBV3-1; cdr3_aa: CASSQAGLAFF; cdr3_nt: TGTGCCAGCAGCCAAGCAGGGTTGGCTTTCTTT
clone_size: .; cdr3_length: 18; d_call: TRBD2; j_call: TRBJ2-3; v_call: TRBV6-4; cdr3_aa: CASSDLSDLAGDEDTQYF; cdr3_nt: TGTGCCAGCAGTGACCTATCAGACCTAGCGGGAGATGAAGATACGCAGTATTTT
clone_size: many; cdr3_length: 15; d_call: .; j_call: TRBJ2-7; v_call: TRBV28; cdr3_aa: CASSLGSGNMYEQYF; cdr3_nt: TGTGCCAGCAGTTTAGGTTCAGGGAATATGTACGAGCAGTACTTC
clone_size: few; cdr3_length: 14; d_call: .; j_call: TRBJ2-5; v_call: TRBV18; cdr3_aa: CASSPPTKSETQYF; cdr3_nt: TGTGCCAGCTCACCACCTACAAAGTCGGAGACCCAGTACTTC
clone_size: few; cdr3_length: 17; d_call: TRBD1; j_call: TRBJ1-6; v_call: TRBV27; cdr3_aa: CASRFLSDRSYNSPLHF; cdr3_nt: TGTGCCAGCAGGTTTTTGTCGGACAGGTCCTATAATTCACCCCTCCACTTT
clone_size: .; cdr3_length: 16; d_call: TRBD1; j_call: TRBJ1-1; v_call: TRBV29-1; cdr3_aa: CSVGGQGKVMNTEAFF; cdr3_nt: TGCAGCGTTGGGGGACAGGGGAAGGTAATGAACACTGAAGCTTTCTTT
clone_size: few; cdr3_length: 15; d_call: TRBD2; j_call: TRBJ2-7; v_call: TRBV7-2; cdr3_aa: CASSLKGGSLYEQYF; cdr3_nt: TGTGCCAGCAGCTTAAAGGGAGGGTCCCTCTACGAGCAGTACTTC
clone_size: .; cdr3_length: 12; d_call: .; j_call: TRBJ2-2; v_call: TRBV6-5; cdr3_aa: CASSRDGGELFF; cdr3_nt: TGTGCCAGCAGTCGAGACGGCGGGGAGCTGTTTTTT
clone_size: few; cdr3_length: 16; d_call: .; j_call: TRBJ2-2; v_call: TRBV7-6; cdr3_aa: CASSASRGLNTGELFF; cdr3_nt: TGTGCCAGCAGCGCCTCACGGGGGCTCAACACCGGGGAGCTGTTTTTT
clone_size: few; cdr3_length: 14; d_call: TRBD2; j_call: TRBJ2-7; v_call: TRBV28; cdr3_aa: CASSSLAVAYEQYF; cdr3_nt: TGTGCCAGCAGTTCTCTAGCGGTCGCCTACGAGCAGTACTTC
clone_size: few; cdr3_length: 15; d_call: .; j_call: TRBJ2-3; v_call: TRBV24-1; cdr3_aa: CATSDLSTGTDTQYF; cdr3_nt: TGTGCCACCAGTGATCTAAGTACGGGGACAGATACGCAGTATTTT
clone_size: few; cdr3_length: 15; d_call: .; j_call: TRBJ1-3; v_call: TRBV5-1; cdr3_aa: CASSPGHRSGNTIYF; cdr3_nt: TGCGCCAGCAGTCCCGGACACCGCTCTGGAAACACCATATATTTT
clone_size: few; cdr3_length: 13; d_call: .; j_call: TRBJ1-6; v_call: TRBV3-1; cdr3_aa: CASSQVVNSPLHF; cdr3_nt: TGTGCCAGCAGCCAAGTGGTAAATTCACCCCTCCACTTT
clone_size: few; cdr3_length: 16; d_call: TRBD1; j_call: TRBJ2-7; v_call: TRBV7-9; cdr3_aa: CASSPQGQGVSYEQYF; cdr3_nt: TGTGCCAGCAGCCCCCAGGGTCAGGGGGTCTCCTACGAGCAGTACTTC
clone_size: few; cdr3_length: 17; d_call: TRBD1; j_call: TRBJ2-2; v_call: TRBV5-1; cdr3_aa: CASSLRTGRDSAGELFF; cdr3_nt: TGCGCCAGCAGCTTGCGGACAGGCCGCGATAGCGCCGGGGAGCTGTTTTTT
clone_size: .; cdr3_length: 15; d_call: TRBD2; j_call: TRBJ2-3; v_call: TRBV20-1; cdr3_aa: CSASTLAGSTDTQYF; cdr3_nt: TGCAGTGCTAGTACACTAGCGGGGAGCACAGATACGCAGTATTTT
clone_size: .; cdr3_length: 13; d_call: .; j_call: TRBJ2-5; v_call: TRBV2; cdr3_aa: CASSWQIQETQYF; cdr3_nt: TGTGCCAGCAGTTGGCAGATCCAAGAGACCCAGTACTTC
clone_size: .; cdr3_length: 16; d_call: TRBD2; j_call: TRBJ2-5; v_call: TRBV7-8; cdr3_aa: CASSAQLAGGLETQYF; cdr3_nt: TGTGCCAGCAGCGCCCAGCTAGCGGGGGGGCTAGAGACCCAGTACTTC
clone_size: many; cdr3_length: 14; d_call: TRBD1; j_call: TRBJ2-2; v_call: TRBV20-1; cdr3_aa: CSARAGGATGELFF; cdr3_nt: TGCAGTGCTCGGGCAGGGGGAGCCACCGGGGAGCTGTTTTTT
clone_size: .; cdr3_length: 15; d_call: .; j_call: TRBJ2-3; v_call: TRBV7-2; cdr3_aa: CASSSFRGVRDTQYF; cdr3_nt: TGTGCCAGCAGCTCGTTCCGGGGCGTAAGAGATACGCAGTATTTT
clone_size: .; cdr3_length: 14; d_call: TRBD1; j_call: TRBJ2-5; v_call: TRBV29-1; cdr3_aa: CSAATGGEGETQYF; cdr3_nt: TGCAGCGCTGCGACAGGGGGTGAGGGAGAGACCCAGTACTTC
clone_size: many; cdr3_length: 15; d_call: TRBD2; j_call: TRBJ2-1; v_call: TRBV27; cdr3_aa: CASNRPGLAYNEQFF; cdr3_nt: TGTGCCAGCAACCGGCCGGGACTAGCCTACAATGAGCAGTTCTTC
clone_size: .; cdr3_length: 17; d_call: .; j_call: TRBJ1-1; v_call: TRBV2; cdr3_aa: CASCQGGVGWGNTEAFF; cdr3_nt: TGTGCCAGCTGTCAAGGAGGTGTTGGCTGGGGGAACACTGAAGCTTTCTTT
clone_size: many; cdr3_length: 19; d_call: TRBD2; j_call: TRBJ2-1; v_call: TRBV10-3; cdr3_aa: CAIESRGGANFRKEGEQFF; cdr3_nt: TGTGCCATCGAATCTCGCGGGGGGGCAAATTTCCGGAAGGAGGGTGAGCAGTTCTTC
clone_size: few; cdr3_length: 17; d_call: .; j_call: TRBJ2-6; v_call: TRBV11-2; cdr3_aa: CASSLDGRSSGANVLTF; cdr3_nt: TGTGCCAGCAGCTTAGACGGACGCAGCTCTGGGGCCAACGTCCTGACTTTC
clone_size: .; cdr3_length: 14; d_call: .; j_call: TRBJ1-5; v_call: TRBV12-3/TRBV12-4; cdr3_aa: CASTDSGGGQPQHF; cdr3_nt: TGTGCCAGCACCGACTCCGGGGGCGGACAGCCCCAGCATTTT
clone_size: .; cdr3_length: 15; d_call: TRBD1; j_call: TRBJ2-1; v_call: TRBV24-1; cdr3_aa: CATSDAGTGGDEQFF; cdr3_nt: TGTGCCACCAGTGACGCCGGGACAGGTGGGGATGAGCAGTTCTTC
clone_size: many; cdr3_length: 17; d_call: .; j_call: TRBJ2-3; v_call: TRBV10-3; cdr3_aa: CAISEPGTSRSTDTQYF; cdr3_nt: TGTGCCATCAGTGAGCCCGGGACATCCCGTAGCACAGATACGCAGTATTTT
clone_size: .; cdr3_length: 13; d_call: .; j_call: TRBJ2-5; v_call: TRBV15; cdr3_aa: CATSRGGLETQYF; cdr3_nt: TGTGCCACCAGCAGAGGGGGGTTAGAGACCCAGTACTTC
clone_size: .; cdr3_length: 14; d_call: .; j_call: TRBJ2-2; v_call: TRBV4-3; cdr3_aa: CASSQDRNTGELFF; cdr3_nt: TGCGCCAGCAGCCAAGATCGTAACACCGGGGAGCTGTTTTTT
clone_size: few; cdr3_length: 15; d_call: .; j_call: TRBJ1-1; v_call: TRBV14; cdr3_aa: CASSPPEGRYTEAFF; cdr3_nt: TGTGCCAGCAGCCCTCCGGAGGGGCGGTACACTGAAGCTTTCTTT
clone_size: .; cdr3_length: 13; d_call: .; j_call: TRBJ2-1; v_call: TRBV7-9; cdr3_aa: CASSLTDSVEQFF; cdr3_nt: TGTGCCAGCAGCCTGACAGATAGCGTAGAGCAGTTCTTC
clone_size: .; cdr3_length: 15; d_call: .; j_call: TRBJ1-1; v_call: TRBV2; cdr3_aa: CASRANGGPNTEAFF; cdr3_nt: TGTGCCAGCAGAGCGAATGGGGGCCCGAACACTGAAGCTTTCTTT
clone_size: many; cdr3_length: 14; d_call: TRBD1; j_call: TRBJ1-2; v_call: TRBV12-3/TRBV12-4; cdr3_aa: CASSPGQGVYGYTF; cdr3_nt: TGTGCCAGCAGTCCGGGACAGGGGGTCTATGGCTACACCTTC
clone_size: few; cdr3_length: 15; d_call: .; j_call: TRBJ2-5; v_call: TRBV6-5; cdr3_aa: CASSYEGGGGETQYF; cdr3_nt: TGTGCCAGCAGTTACGAGGGAGGGGGAGGAGAGACCCAGTACTTC
clone_size: few; cdr3_length: 13; d_call: .; j_call: TRBJ2-2; v_call: TRBV5-1; cdr3_aa: CASSFGQSGELFF; cdr3_nt: TGCGCCAGCAGCTTCGGACAATCCGGGGAGCTGTTTTTT
clone_size: few; cdr3_length: 14; d_call: TRBD1; j_call: TRBJ2-7; v_call: TRBV4-3; cdr3_aa: CASSQDGQGYEQYF; cdr3_nt: TGCGCCAGCAGCCAAGACGGACAGGGATACGAGCAGTACTTC
clone_size: many; cdr3_length: 15; d_call: .; j_call: TRBJ2-1; v_call: TRBV12-3/TRBV12-4; cdr3_aa: CASSAGLSSYNEQFF; cdr3_nt: TGTGCCAGCAGCGCGGGACTTAGCTCCTACAATGAGCAGTTCTTC
clone_size: many; cdr3_length: 12; d_call: .; j_call: TRBJ2-1; v_call: TRBV18; cdr3_aa: CASSTSSDEQFF; cdr3_nt: TGTGCCAGCTCAACTAGCAGCGATGAGCAGTTCTTC
clone_size: .; cdr3_length: 10; d_call: .; j_call: TRBJ2-5; v_call: TRBV2; cdr3_aa: CASSDGAQYF; cdr3_nt: TGTGCCAGCAGTGATGGGGCCCAGTACTTC
clone_size: .; cdr3_length: 12; d_call: .; j_call: TRBJ2-7; v_call: TRBV3-1; cdr3_aa: CASSQELYEQYF; cdr3_nt: TGTGCCAGCAGCCAAGAACTTTACGAGCAGTACTTC
clone_size: .; cdr3_length: 14; d_call: .; j_call: TRBJ2-7; v_call: TRBV3-1; cdr3_aa: CASSQQGGSYEQYF; cdr3_nt: TGTGCCAGCAGCCAACAGGGGGGTTCCTACGAGCAGTACTTC
clone_size: .; cdr3_length: 14; d_call: .; j_call: TRBJ1-2; v_call: TRBV27; cdr3_aa: CASSSTTGYYGYTF; cdr3_nt: TGTGCCAGCAGTTCAACGACAGGTTACTATGGCTACACCTTC